These 27 T cell receptor beta chains were all obtained from the same sample, sequenced in a study of cytomegalovirus exposure and HLA in healthy donors (dated by TCRdb to about 2017). The library was obtained by the immunoSEQ multiplex PCR assay. TCRdb limited this immuneACCESS table to in-frame rearrangements with V and J called. A share of clones is missing; checked studies link under half to unresolved V genes, and the rest is unexplained. The sample records about 140,000 clones, 87% of which are singletons. Of the sample, roughly 4.5% falls within the top ten clones. Sequencing used PBMCs. Receptors were obtained from a man younger than 35 in good health and CMV-seropositive.

V is TRBV7-9 and J is TRBJ1-2, with 9 positions matching TRBD1. V shed 4 bases, J shed 8 bases, and the junction held 2 bases outside the gene matches. Germline V CDR1 and CDR2: SEHNR, FQNEAQ (reference sequence). The CDR3 length is 12 residues. The CDR3 DNA sequence: TGTGCCAGCAGCTACAGGGGGCGCGGCTACACCTTC. Amino acids: CASSYRGRGYTF.

The rearrangement uses TRBV7-8 and TRBJ1-5; the D is unclear. This CDR3 is 15 amino acids long. V dropped 0 bases and J dropped 0 bases, with 6 bases sitting between them. The germline V gene encodes CDR1 SGHVS and CDR2 FQNEAQ. The CDR3 DNA follows: TGTGCCAGCAGCTTAGCTAGACTTAGCAATCAGCCCCAGCATTTT. This gives the protein CASSLARLSNQPQHF.

This clone occurred a few times. The chain combines TRBV7-9 with TRBJ1-2; D is uncertain. The CDR3 spans 14 residues. V lost 0 bases to trimming and J lost 4 bases, with 9 bases between them. CDR1 and CDR2 from the germline V gene are SEHNR and FQNEAQ (reference sequence). The CDR3 sequence: CASSLASRGYGYTF. The CDR3 DNA is TGTGCCAGCAGCTTAGCATCACGAGGCTATGGCTACACCTTC.

The chain recombines TRBV4-2 with TRBJ1-2, with no clear D. The CDR3 totals 14 residues. The V gene's germline CDR1 is LGHNA and CDR2 YNFKEQ. Trimming stripped 5 bases from V and 7 bases from J, with 17 bases between. CDR3 protein: CASSGYEGSGGYTF. As DNA, the CDR3 is TGTGCCAGCAGCGGATACGAGGGATCAGGTGGCTACACCTTC.

The chain links TRBV25-1 to TRBJ1-2; no firm D call. V lost 4 bases to trimming and J lost 2 bases, with 5 bases between them. The V gene's germline CDR1 is MGHDK and CDR2 SYGVNS. The CDR3 has 12 amino acids. This CDR3 is CASSARNYGYTF. CDR3 DNA sequence: TGTGCCAGCAGTGCGCGGAACTATGGCTACACCTTC.

The CDR3 here is CASSYSTLRAHYEQYF. CDR3 DNA: TGTGCCAGCAGTTACTCGACTCTGAGAGCACACTACGAGCAGTACTTC. The chain employs TRBV6-5 and TRBJ2-7; D unresolved. The CDR3 is made up of 16 amino acids. Germline V CDR1 and CDR2: MNHEY, SVGAGI. The germline V and J ends were trimmed by 0 bases and 3 bases, with 15 bases remaining between them.

The chain uses TRBV4-1 and TRBJ1-2; D remains unclear. Germline CDR1 and CDR2: MGHRA and YSYEKL. V was cut by 0 bases and J by 0 bases, with 23 bases left in between. The CDR3 is 20 amino acids. CDR3 DNA: TGCGCCAGCAGCCAAGATCCTCTGACCGGGCGGGCACGCTCTAACTATGGCTACACCTTC. Its translation is CASSQDPLTGRARSNYGYTF.

Here the CDR3 DNA reads TGTGCCAGCAGTAATTCCGGGATAAACACCGGGGAGCTGTTTTTT. As protein: CASSNSGINTGELFF. This chain links TRBV6-5 with TRBJ2-2; D may be TRBD2 (5 bases). V was cut by 5 bases and J by 2 bases, with 12 bases left in between. CDR1 and CDR2 (germline): MNHEY, SVGAGI. The CDR3 consists of 15 residues.

V usage is TRBV19 and J usage is TRBJ2-7, with TRBD2 as a possible D gene (6 bases). The CDR3 sequence is 16 residues long. Germline V gene data show CDR1 as LNHDA and CDR2 as SQIVND (reference sequence). V shed 5 bases and J shed 5 bases, with 22 bases lying between them. The CDR3 DNA is TGTGCCAGTAGTCCCCCCCCGGGACTCCTCAGACACGAGCAGTACTTC. Protein: CASSPPPGLLRHEQYF.

The chain joins TRBV7-2 to TRBJ1-1; D is possibly TRBD1 (6 bases). The CDR3 runs to 15 residues. The germline CDR1 and CDR2 sequences are SGHTA and FQGNSA. Trimming took 4 bases from V and 0 from J, leaving 12 bases between them. The CDR3 coding sequence is TGTGCCAGCAGCTCGGACAGCCAAATGAACACTGAAGCTTTCTTT. Protein sequence: CASSSDSQMNTEAFF.

This chain links TRBV7-2 with TRBJ2-5; D unresolved. This CDR3 has 14 residues. Trimming pared 1 base from V and 2 bases from J, leaving 8 bases between. Germline CDR1 reads SGHTA; CDR2 reads FQGNSA. CDR3 in DNA: TGTGCCAGCAGCTTAGGAATACAGCAAGAGACCCAGTACTTC. It codes for CASSLGIQQETQYF.

The chain couples TRBV28 to TRBJ1-2; 9 nucleotides agree with TRBD1. Germline V CDR1 and CDR2: MDHEN, SYDVKM. CDR3 length: 16 residues. Unmatched junction bases numbered 13, after V lost 4 bases and J lost 7 bases. The CDR3 bases are TGTGCCAGCAGTTCTGGGGGACAGGGAAGAAGGGGTGGCTACACCTTC. Translation: CASSSGGQGRRGGYTF.

The gene calls are TRBV7-9 and TRBJ1-4; TRBD1 agrees at 7 bases. The CDR3 has 18 amino acids. Germline values: CDR1 SEHNR, CDR2 FQNEAQ (reference sequence). With V trimmed by 6 bases and J by 8 bases, 21 bases remained unmatched. The CDR3 protein is CASSRATGAFRAWEKLFF. CDR3 sequence (DNA): TGTGCCAGCAGTCGTGCTACAGGGGCTTTCAGGGCGTGGGAAAAACTGTTTTTT.

This clone was observed many times. The rearrangement joins TRBV19 to TRBJ2-5; 14 bases line up with TRBD2. With 6 bases clipped from V and 2 bases from J, the junction kept 20 bases outside the gene matches. The CDR3 has 21 residues. The germline V gene encodes CDR1 LNHDA and CDR2 SQIVND (reference sequence). The CDR3 loop is CASSRRAGTSGGPLLQETQYF. CDR3 coding DNA: TGTGCCAGTAGCCGACGGGCCGGGACTAGCGGGGGCCCCCTTCTACAAGAGACCCAGTACTTC.

In its sample, this clone was seen a few times. V and J are TRBV7-2 and TRBJ1-6; D is undetermined. Germline lookup yields CDR1 SGHTA and CDR2 FQGNSA. The CDR3 runs to 15 residues. V lost 5 bases and J lost 5, with 13 bases in between. The CDR3 reads CASSPQQKNNSPLHF. The CDR3 DNA reads TGTGCCAGCAGCCCACAACAGAAGAATAATTCACCCCTCCACTTT.

V is TRBV5-1 and J is TRBJ2-5; 7 bases fit TRBD1. The J segment lost 5 bases and the V segment lost 2 bases, leaving 6 bases of the junction unmatched. The CDR3 has 14 amino acids. Germline V CDR1 and CDR2: SGHRS, YFSETQ. Here the CDR3 DNA reads TGCGCCAGCAGCTTAGGGGGACAGACCGAGACCCAGTACTTC. It codes for CASSLGGQTETQYF.

The V call is TRBV4-1, the J call TRBJ2-3; 9 bases align to TRBD2. Germline CDR1 MGHRA, CDR2 YSYEKL. J gave up 1 base and V 1 base, and 6 bases lay outside the gene matches. The CDR3 extends over 17 amino acids. CDR3 coding DNA: TGCGCCAGCAGCCAAGGGGCAAGGACTAGCGGCACAGATACGCAGTATTTT. Translated: CASSQGARTSGTDTQYF.

The chain couples TRBV30 to TRBJ1-4; 10 bases line up with TRBD1. The CDR3 extends over 13 amino acids. Losses at the gene ends were 5 bases for V and 8 bases for J; bases not matched to a gene: 5. CDR1 is GTSNPN and CDR2 is SVGIG in the germline V gene (reference sequence). The CDR3 region is CAWGDRGREKLFF. In nucleotides, the CDR3 is TGTGCCTGGGGGGACAGGGGTAGAGAAAAACTGTTTTTT.

The chain carries TRBV5-5 and TRBJ2-5; 7 bases map to TRBD2. Germline V gives CDR1 SGHKS, CDR2 YYEKEE (reference sequence). With 4 bases clipped from V and 7 bases from J, the junction kept 7 bases outside the gene matches. This CDR3 has 13 amino acids. CDR3 in DNA: TGTGCCAGCAGCACGCCCGGGACTATGACCCAGTACTTC. Amino acid sequence: CASSTPGTMTQYF. Full variable domain (remainder filled in from reference TRBV5-5 and TRBJ2-5): DAGVTQSPTHLIKTRGQQVTLRCSPISGHKSVSWYQQVLGQGPQFIFQYYEKEERGRGNFPDRFSARQFPNYSSELNVNALLLGDSALYLCASSTPGTMTQYFGPGTRLLVL.

In its sample, this clone was seen once. The genes are TRBV5-8 and TRBJ1-1; D not resolved. The CDR3 length is 13 residues. V was cut by 0 bases and J by 11 bases, with 14 bases left in between. CDR1 is SGHTS, CDR2 YDEGEE, per germline. CDR3 amino acids: CASSLVPGSDAFF. CDR3 sequence (DNA): TGTGCCAGCAGCTTGGTCCCGGGTTCGGATGCTTTCTTT.

This clone was observed a few times. Other DNA variants within this sample encode the same CDR3. CDR3 sequence reads: CASRLGGSGANVLTF. DNA of the CDR3: TGTGCCAGCCGTCTGGGGGGTTCTGGGGCCAACGTCCTGACTTTC. V and J are TRBV6-1 and TRBJ2-6, with D perhaps matching TRBD2 (6 bases). The germline V and J ends were trimmed by 8 bases and 1 base, with 12 bases remaining between them. The CDR3 consists of 15 residues. Germline V gene data show CDR1 as MNHNS and CDR2 as SASEGT.

The gene calls are TRBV4-1 and TRBJ1-6; maybe TRBD1 (5 bases). Deletions cut 2 bases from V and 7 bases from J, with 15 bases between. Per the germline V gene, CDR1 is MGHRA and CDR2 is YSYEKL. The length of the CDR3 is 16 residues. CDR3 sequence: CASSQYQQGWNSPLHF. CDR3 in DNA: TGCGCCAGCAGCCAATATCAGCAGGGCTGGAATTCACCCCTCCACTTT.

V and J are TRBV5-6 and TRBJ1-2, with TRBD1 as a possible D gene (6 bases). In germline, CDR1 is SGHDT, CDR2 YYEEEE. The ends were cut back, 5 bases at V and 4 bases at J, with 18 bases in the middle. The CDR3 contains 15 residues. The CDR3 reads CASRFGVGTTYGYTF. The CDR3 DNA reads TGTGCCAGCAGGTTTGGGGTCGGGACAACCTATGGCTACACCTTC.

In its sample, this clone was seen once. V is TRBV28 and J is TRBJ1-2, with TRBD1 matching over 7 bases. CDR3 length: 13 amino acids. Germline values: CDR1 MDHEN, CDR2 SYDVKM. V was clipped by 5 bases and J by 4 bases; unmatched bases: 4. The CDR3 DNA follows: TGTGCCAGCAGTGTGGGGACAGCCTATGGCTACACCTTC. Translation: CASSVGTAYGYTF.

The V gene is TRBV5-6, the J gene TRBJ1-2; D gene uncertain. The CDR3 totals 15 residues. The V gene's germline CDR1 is SGHDT and CDR2 YYEEEE. Trimming removed 0 bases from V and 2 bases from J, with 11 bases in between. The CDR3 spells CASSLVQLNNYGYTF. The CDR3 DNA follows: TGTGCCAGCAGCTTGGTACAGCTCAACAACTATGGCTACACCTTC.

This chain uses TRBV5-5 with TRBJ1-2, with D perhaps matching TRBD1 (6 bases). The CDR3 is made up of 16 amino acids. Trimming pared 4 bases from V and 7 bases from J, leaving 23 bases between. CDR1 and CDR2 from the germline V gene are SGHKS and YYEKEE (reference sequence). The CDR3: CASSIGHRDKMGGYTF. The CDR3 DNA reads TGTGCCAGCAGCATCGGGCACAGGGACAAAATGGGTGGCTACACCTTC.

CDR3 amino acids: CASSEGTGSEKLFF. CDR3 DNA: TGTGCCAGCAGTGAAGGTACAGGGAGTGAAAAACTGTTTTTT. The chain combines TRBV6-1 with TRBJ1-4, with D possibly being TRBD1 (6 bases). Trimming took off 1 base at V and 7 bases at J, with 10 bases between the two ends. The length of the CDR3 is 14 residues. Germline V lookup: CDR1 MNHNS, CDR2 SASEGT.